This T cell receptor (beta chain) was profiled in a study of T-cell reconstitution after alpha-beta-depleted transplantation in children. The germline V gene has CDR1 PRHDT and CDR2 FYEKMQ (reference sequence). The CDR3 runs to 15 residues. Between the trimmed V and J ends, which lost 5 bases and 6 bases, there was a span of 14 bases. As it was prepared, the TCRbeta library received unique molecular identifiers. TCRdb re-analysed the PCR reads in MiXCR, keeping a single row per CDR3 protein. The sample yields more than 400,000 distinct CDR3 sequences, 9.5% to 12% seen once. This sequence originates from a female patient aged 2 to 10 who had a stem cell transplant for aplastic anemia, so the T cells may come from the graft donor. The rearrangement uses TRBV13 and TRBJ1-6, with D unresolved. The sample was PBMCs, mostly from graft donor cells, taken 180 days after TCRalphabeta/CD19-depleted stem cell transplant. Here the CDR3 DNA reads TGTGCCAGCAGCCTCTCAGGACTGGTTAATTCACCCCTCCACTTT. Its protein is CASSLSGLVNSPLHF. Complete variable domain (other parts from reference TRBV13 and TRBJ1-6): AAGVIQSPRHLIKEKRETATLKCYPIPRHDTVYWYQQGPGQDPQFLISFYEKMQSDKGSIPDRFSAQQFSDYHSELNMSSLELGDSALYFCASSLSGLVNSPLHFGNGTRLTVT.